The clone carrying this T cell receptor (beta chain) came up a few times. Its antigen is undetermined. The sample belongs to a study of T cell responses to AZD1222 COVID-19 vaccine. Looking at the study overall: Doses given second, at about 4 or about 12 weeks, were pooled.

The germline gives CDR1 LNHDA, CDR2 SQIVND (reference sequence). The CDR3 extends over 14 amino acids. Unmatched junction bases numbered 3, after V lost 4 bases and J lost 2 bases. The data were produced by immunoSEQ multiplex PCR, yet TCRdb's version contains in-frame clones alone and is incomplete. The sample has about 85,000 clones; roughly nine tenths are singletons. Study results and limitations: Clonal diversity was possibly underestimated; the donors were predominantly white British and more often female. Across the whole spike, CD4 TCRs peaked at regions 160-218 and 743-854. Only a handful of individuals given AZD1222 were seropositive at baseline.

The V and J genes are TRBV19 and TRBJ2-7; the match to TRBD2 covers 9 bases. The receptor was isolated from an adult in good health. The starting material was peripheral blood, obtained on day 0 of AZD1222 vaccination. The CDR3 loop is CASSTLAGTYEQYF. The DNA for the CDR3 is TGTGCCAGTAGTACACTAGCGGGCACCTACGAGCAGTACTTC.